Listed below are T cell receptor beta chains from one sample, sequenced in a study of T cell responses to AZD1222 COVID-19 vaccine. Method: immunoSEQ multiplex PCR; TCRdb's copy keeps in-frame clones and lacks some. The table lists around 160,000 clones, about 92% of them singletons, with roughly 1.4% in the top ten. Sequences were derived from peripheral blood, sampled 28 days after the second AZD1222 dose. The receptors shown here come from an adult who received the AZD1222 COVID-19 vaccine. The CDR3 runs from the conserved cysteine through the conserved F or W. D genes are given only for firm matches. Size tells how often a clone was seen (once, few, many) or the class of an expanded clone, and some rows leave it out.

TRBV29-1,TRBJ1-1,-,TRBD1,TGCAGCGCCCCCCGGCCAGGGGGTCACAACACTGAAGCTTTCTTT,CSAPRPGGHNTEAFF
TRBV12-3/TRBV12-4,TRBJ1-2,once,-,TGTGCCAGCAGTTTAGGGACATTAGGCTACACCTTC,CASSLGTLGYTF
TRBV6-2/TRBV6-3,TRBJ1-1,-,TRBD1,TGTGCCAGCAGTTACCCCGAGGACAGGGGAGGTGATGAAGCTTTCTTT,CASSYPEDRGGDEAFF
TRBV5-1,TRBJ1-1,-,-,TGCGCCAGCAGTCGACAGTACATGAACACTGAAGCTTTCTTT,CASSRQYMNTEAFF
TRBV6-2/TRBV6-3,TRBJ1-3,-,-,TGTGCCAGCAGTCTGAACCGAAACACCATATATTTT,CASSLNRNTIYF
TRBV5-4,TRBJ1-4,-,-,TGTGCCAGCAGCTTGAGGGGGGAGGGTGAAAAACTGTTTTTT,CASSLRGEGEKLFF
TRBV7-2,TRBJ2-5,-,-,TGTGCCAGCAGCCCCCGGACAGGCGGGGGAGAGACCCAGTACTTC,CASSPRTGGGETQYF
TRBV3-1/TRBV3-2,TRBJ1-2,-,-,TGTGCCAGCAGCCAAGTAGAGGGTGCGAGCGGCTACACCTTC,CASSQVEGASGYTF
TRBV4-1,TRBJ2-7,-,-,TGCGCCAGCAGCCACGCGACACCTCCCTACGAGCAGTACTTC,CASSHATPPYEQYF
TRBV2,TRBJ1-3,-,-,TGTGCCAGCAGTATTAACAGGGACCATGGAAACACCATATATTTT,CASSINRDHGNTIYF
TRBV19,TRBJ1-2,once,TRBD1,TGTGCCAGTAGTATTGGGACCCAGGGGGCCTATGGCTACACCTTC,CASSIGTQGAYGYTF
TRBV6-2/TRBV6-3,TRBJ2-6,-,-,TGTGCCAGCAGTTACCCTCATTTCTCTGGGGCCAACGTCCTGACTTTC,CASSYPHFSGANVLTF
TRBV7-9,TRBJ1-2,-,TRBD1,TGTGCCAGCAGCTCGCCGGGACAGGGTGAAAGCTACACCTTC,CASSSPGQGESYTF
TRBV13,TRBJ1-4,-,-,TGTGCCAGCAGACGAGAGAATGAAAAACTGTTTTTT,CASRRENEKLFF
TRBV2,TRBJ1-2,-,-,TGTGCCAGCAGTGCCGGGACACCTAACTATGGCTACACCTTC,CASSAGTPNYGYTF
TRBV28,TRBJ2-1,once,-,TGTGCCAGCAGTTTTTCAGGGGTAGGCTACAATGAGCAGTTCTTC,CASSFSGVGYNEQFF
TRBV19,TRBJ1-1,-,-,TGTGCCAGTACCCCGGGCCCTACGAACACTGAAGCTTTCTTT,CASTPGPTNTEAFF
TRBV28,TRBJ1-5,-,-,TGTGCCAGCAGTTCACCACCGGGACCGAGTCGTTATAGCAATCAGCCCCAGCATTTT,CASSSPPGPSRYSNQPQHF
TRBV29-1,TRBJ2-1,once,TRBD2,TGCAGCGCTGGTTTCGGGGGGGTGGTAAATGAGCAGTTCTTC,CSAGFGGVVNEQFF
TRBV10-1,TRBJ1-1,-,TRBD1,TGCGCCAGCACCAGGACAGGGGGCTTAGTGGCTTTCTTT,CASTRTGGLVAFF
TRBV14,TRBJ1-6,-,-,TGTGCCAGCAGCCAAGGACGGAGATATAATTCACCCCTCCACTTT,CASSQGRRYNSPLHF
TRBV10-3,TRBJ2-7,-,-,TGTGCCATCAGACCTGACAGCTCCTACGAGCAGTACTTC,CAIRPDSSYEQYF
TRBV7-6,TRBJ1-4,-,-,TGTGCCAGCAGCTCTGAACCTAGTGGAACTAATGAAAAACTGTTTTTT,CASSSEPSGTNEKLFF
TRBV19,TRBJ1-1,-,TRBD1,TGTGCCAGTAGTACCGAGGACAGGGGTGAAGCTTTCTTT,CASSTEDRGEAFF
TRBV11-2,TRBJ2-7,-,TRBD2,TGTGCCAGCAGTCATTCGGGGGGATCCAACGAGCAGTACTTC,CASSHSGGSNEQYF
TRBV7-8,TRBJ1-1,once,-,TGTGCCAGCAGGGCAGATATGAACACTGAAGCTTTCTTT,CASRADMNTEAFF
TRBV6-1,TRBJ2-7,-,TRBD1,TGTGCCAGCAGTGAGGGATTAGGGACAGCCCCCTACGAGCAGTACTTC,CASSEGLGTAPYEQYF
TRBV6-6,TRBJ1-2,-,TRBD1,TGTGCCAGCAGCAAACCCCAGGGGGGTCTGAATGGCTACACCTTC,CASSKPQGGLNGYTF
TRBV20-1,TRBJ1-6,-,-,TGCAGTGCTAGTTTTGGGCCCCGGGATAATTCACCCCTCCACTTT,CSASFGPRDNSPLHF
TRBV5-6,TRBJ2-3,-,-,TGTGCCAGCCATCGGGGTTCCCTTTGGGACACAGATACGCAGTATTTT,CASHRGSLWDTDTQYF
TRBV3-1/TRBV3-2,TRBJ2-7,-,TRBD2,TGTGCCAGCAGCCCCTCCCGGGGCGGGGGGGCCTACGAGCAGTACTTC,CASSPSRGGGAYEQYF
TRBV11-2,TRBJ2-7,-,TRBD1,TGTGCCAGCAGCCTCTTGACAGGGCACTACGAGCAGTACTTC,CASSLLTGHYEQYF
TRBV7-9,TRBJ2-3,-,TRBD2,TGTGCCAGCAGCCCCCTAGCGGGGGGGCTTCGGGATACGCAGTATTTT,CASSPLAGGLRDTQYF
TRBV5-1,TRBJ2-3,-,TRBD1,TGCGCCAGTGGACCGGGACAGGGCCTCACAGATACGCAGTATTTT,CASGPGQGLTDTQYF
TRBV6-2/TRBV6-3,TRBJ1-2,-,-,TGTGCCAGCAGTTTTGACAGAAACTATGGCTACACCTTC,CASSFDRNYGYTF
TRBV5-1,TRBJ2-7,-,-,TGCGCCAGCAGCCGTGAGGGACGCACCTACGAGCAGTACTTC,CASSREGRTYEQYF
TRBV28,TRBJ1-2,-,TRBD1,TGTGCCAGCAGTCCTCCGGACAGGGACAGCTATGGCTACACCTTC,CASSPPDRDSYGYTF
TRBV6-6,TRBJ2-1,-,-,TGTGCCAGCAGTTACTCAGATGAGCAGTTCTTC,CASSYSDEQFF
TRBV4-1,TRBJ1-5,-,-,TGCGCCAGCAGCCACGGACTGTATAGCAATCAGCCCCAGCATTTT,CASSHGLYSNQPQHF
TRBV28,TRBJ1-1,-,-,TGTGCCAGCAGTTGGGGTGGGAGGGGAACCAACACTGAAGCTTTCTTT,CASSWGGRGTNTEAFF
TRBV11-1,TRBJ2-5,-,TRBD2,TGTGCCAGCAGCTTGGGTCTAGCGGGAAAGGGTGAGACCCAGTACTTC,CASSLGLAGKGETQYF
TRBV11-2,TRBJ2-5,-,-,TGTGCCAGCAGCTTTTTTGAGGGAGGGGGACAAGAGACCCAGTACTTC,CASSFFEGGGQETQYF
TRBV10-3,TRBJ2-7,-,TRBD2,TGTGCCATCAGTGACCCTGGGACTAGCGTAACGAGCTCCTACGAGCAGTACTTC,CAISDPGTSVTSSYEQYF
TRBV7-4,TRBJ1-6,-,TRBD1,TGTGCCAGCAGCTCGGGGGACAGGGAGGTTCCAAATTCACCCCTCCACTTT,CASSSGDREVPNSPLHF
TRBV5-4,TRBJ1-2,once,TRBD1,TGTGCCAGCAGCTTGGGGGCCGGGACAGGACCCTATGGCTACACCTTC,CASSLGAGTGPYGYTF
TRBV4-2,TRBJ1-6,-,TRBD1,TGTGCCAGCTCTCGGGACAGGGAAAATTCACCCCTCCACTTT,CASSRDRENSPLHF
TRBV19,TRBJ2-6,-,-,TGTGCCAGTAGTCCCGACTCTGTCCGTTTGGGGGCCAACGTCCTGACTTTC,CASSPDSVRLGANVLTF
TRBV5-3,TRBJ1-3,-,-,TGTGCCAGAAGCCACGGACACCTCTCTGGAAACACCATATATTTT,CARSHGHLSGNTIYF
TRBV7-9,TRBJ1-2,once,-,TGTGCCAGCAGCCCCCCTTTCAGTAACTATGGCTACACCTTC,CASSPPFSNYGYTF
TRBV6-1,TRBJ1-2,-,-,TGTGCCAGCAGTGATGTCGGGCCCTCGGGGGGCTACACCTTC,CASSDVGPSGGYTF
TRBV27,TRBJ1-5,-,-,TGTGCCAGCCACCAAACCCTATATGCGGATAGCAATCAGCCCCAGCATTTT,CASHQTLYADSNQPQHF
TRBV29-1,TRBJ1-1,once,-,TGCAGCGTCCTGGGGGGGGCGAGAGCTTTCTTT,CSVLGGARAFF
TRBV27,TRBJ1-1,medium-sized,-,TGTGCCAGCAGGCTGGCGGTAGGCGGGAACACTGAAGCTTTCTTT,CASRLAVGGNTEAFF
TRBV19,TRBJ1-2,-,-,TGTGCCGGTGGGGCGGCCGGTTATGGCTACACCTTC,CAGGAAGYGYTF
TRBV7-2,TRBJ1-3,-,-,TGTGCCAGCAGACGACAGGCCCCCTCTGGAAACACCATATATTTT,CASRRQAPSGNTIYF
TRBV29-1,TRBJ1-2,-,TRBD1,TGCAGCGTTGATAGTTCGGACAGGGTCGGCGGCTACACCTTC,CSVDSSDRVGGYTF
TRBV30,TRBJ2-3,-,TRBD2,TGTGCCTGGAACCTAGCGGGAGGCGCAGATACGCAGTATTTT,CAWNLAGGADTQYF
TRBV29-1,TRBJ2-3,-,TRBD2,TGCAGCGTTCGGGGGCGGTTAGCGGGAGTACCAGATACGCAGTATTTT,CSVRGRLAGVPDTQYF
TRBV10-2,TRBJ2-6,once,TRBD1,TGCGCCAGCAGCGCGGACAGGGTCTCTGGGGCCAACGTCCTGACTTTC,CASSADRVSGANVLTF